This is a list of T cell receptor beta chains from one sample in a study of OX40 agonist ivuxolimab in advanced cancers. Using immunoSEQ multiplex PCR, the repertoire was profiled, and TCRdb retains in-frame clones only, with some absent. This sample has roughly 110,000 clones, with 80% to 95% found just once. The starting material was CD4+ or CD8+ T cells sorted from blood, obtained in a trial of the OX40 agonist ivuxolimab. The receptors here all came from an adult with an advanced solid tumor such as melanoma, head and neck, liver or kidney cancer. Each CDR3 is given with its conserved first and last residue. D genes are given only for firm matches. Expanded clones get a size class; other rows say once, few or many, or leave the size out.

v_call	cdr3_length	clone_size	d_call	j_call	cdr3_nt	cdr3_aa
TRBV19	13	.	TRBD1	TRBJ1-2	TGTGCCAGTAGTAGGGGACAGGGGGGAGGCTACACCTTC	CASSRGQGGGYTF
TRBV4-1	17	.	TRBD1	TRBJ1-2	TGCGCCAGCAGCCAAGATAGCTGGTTACCAGGGGGAAATGGCTACACCTTC	CASSQDSWLPGGNGYTF
TRBV29-1	18	.	.	TRBJ2-3	TGCAGCCCTACCCGATCCGGTTCCGGGACCCTGGGTACAGATACGCAGTATTTT	CSPTRSGSGTLGTDTQYF
TRBV6-1	14	once	.	TRBJ1-1	TGTGCCAGCAACGTTGGACAGAGCAACACTGAAGCTTTCTTT	CASNVGQSNTEAFF
TRBV7-9	13	.	.	TRBJ2-7	TGTGCCAGCAGCGTCCGGGAGCTCTACGAGCAGTACTTC	CASSVRELYEQYF
TRBV11-1	16	.	TRBD2	TRBJ2-2	TGTGCCAGCAGCTTGGGACTAGCGGGGTCCACCGGGGAGCTGTTTTTT	CASSLGLAGSTGELFF
TRBV7-9	15	.	TRBD2	TRBJ2-1	TGTGCCAGCAGCTTAGGACTAGCGGTACACAATGAGCAGTTCTTC	CASSLGLAVHNEQFF
TRBV12-5	12	.	.	TRBJ2-1	TGTGCTAGTGCGGATGGCGGTAATGAGCAGTTCTTC	CASADGGNEQFF
TRBV5-1	13	few	.	TRBJ1-1	TGCGCCAGCAGCTTGGGGGGTGACACTGAAGCTTTCTTT	CASSLGGDTEAFF
TRBV4-2	16	.	TRBD2	TRBJ2-7	TGTGCCAGCAGCCGGTCAGCGGGAGCTTCTCTCTACGAGCAGTACTTC	CASSRSAGASLYEQYF
TRBV6-5	16	.	.	TRBJ2-1	TGTGCCAGCAGTTACTGGGCAGGGGCCAAGCTGGATGAGCAGTTCTTC	CASSYWAGAKLDEQFF
TRBV19	16	.	TRBD1	TRBJ2-5	TGTGCCAGTAGTATAAGTGCCCAGGGGGCTCAGGAGACCCAGTACTTC	CASSISAQGAQETQYF
TRBV28	14	once	.	TRBJ2-7	TGTGCCAGCAGTTTACTGGGGGCGCCCTACGAGCAGTACTTC	CASSLLGAPYEQYF
TRBV7-8	15	.	.	TRBJ1-2	TGTGCCAGCAGCCCCAATAGGAACCTTAACTATGGCTACACCTTC	CASSPNRNLNYGYTF
TRBV18	14	once	.	TRBJ1-1	TGTGCCAGCTCACCATTCAGGGAGGACACTGAAGCTTTCTTT	CASSPFREDTEAFF
TRBV9	15	.	.	TRBJ2-5	TGTGCCAGCAGCGAGGCGGCGGGGATCCGAGAGACCCAGTACTTC	CASSEAAGIRETQYF
TRBV28	12	.	.	TRBJ2-1	TGTGCCAGCGGGCTACAAGACAATGAGCAGTTCTTC	CASGLQDNEQFF
TRBV28	15	once	.	TRBJ1-3	TGTGCCAGCAGTCTCCTGGGTCACGCTGGAAACACCATATATTTT	CASSLLGHAGNTIYF
TRBV29-1	13	.	.	TRBJ1-5	TGCAGCGCCACCGGTGGTAGTGGCCAGCCCCAGCATTTT	CSATGGSGQPQHF
TRBV28	14	.	TRBD1	TRBJ2-5	TGTGCCACCACCTTTTCCAGGACAGGACAGACCCAGTACTTC	CATTFSRTGQTQYF
TRBV6-5	16	.	.	TRBJ2-3	TGTGCCAGCAGTTACTCGGGACATCCTAGCACAGATACGCAGTATTTT	CASSYSGHPSTDTQYF
TRBV5-6	12	.	.	TRBJ1-2	TGTGCCAGCAGCTCTAGACACTATGGCTACACCTTC	CASSSRHYGYTF
TRBV6-5	15	.	TRBD1	TRBJ1-6	TGTGCCAGCAGTTACCGTCGGGACAGGGCGGTTTCCCTCCACTTT	CASSYRRDRAVSLHF
TRBV15	17	.	TRBD1	TRBJ2-2	TGTGCCACCAGGAGCAGAGGACAGGGTGGGAACACCGGGGAGCTGTTTTTT	CATRSRGQGGNTGELFF
TRBV6-4	14	once	.	TRBJ1-2	TGTGCCAGCAGCCGGGACACCACTAACTATGGCTACACCTTC	CASSRDTTNYGYTF
TRBV7-8	15	.	.	TRBJ1-3	TGTGCCAGCAGCTTAGAGAGAGGGCGCGGAAACACCATATATTTT	CASSLERGRGNTIYF
TRBV18	14	.	.	TRBJ2-7	TGTGCCAGCTCACCAGGGACTCTCCCCTACGAGCAGTACTTC	CASSPGTLPYEQYF
TRBV7-2	13	few	.	TRBJ1-1	TGTGCCAGCAGCTTAGGCGAGGGCACTGAAGCTTTCTTT	CASSLGEGTEAFF
TRBV5-1	13	.	.	TRBJ2-1	TGCGCCAGCAGCCTAGGACAGAGGGCTGAGCAGTTCTTC	CASSLGQRAEQFF
TRBV4-3	17	.	TRBD2	TRBJ2-1	TGCGCCAGCAGTCTCACTAGCGGGGGCTTTGGGCACAATGAGCAGTTCTTC	CASSLTSGGFGHNEQFF
TRBV18	12	.	.	TRBJ2-3	TGTGCCAGCTCACCTTCGCGGGATACGCAGTATTTT	CASSPSRDTQYF
TRBV7-6	15	.	.	TRBJ2-7	TGTGCCAGCAGCTTTGAGAGAGCTTACTCCTACGAGCAGTACTTC	CASSFERAYSYEQYF
TRBV7-2	16	.	.	TRBJ2-7	TGTGCCAGCAGCTCGACACCACAGGTGTACTCCTACGAGCAGTACTTC	CASSSTPQVYSYEQYF
TRBV28	14	.	.	TRBJ2-1	TGTGCCAGCAGTTCCCTCCTTACCCCCAATGAGCAGTTCTTC	CASSSLLTPNEQFF
TRBV29-1	12	.	.	TRBJ2-5	TGCAGCGTTGCCGGCTACCAAGAGACCCAGTACTTC	CSVAGYQETQYF
TRBV11-2	14	.	.	TRBJ1-2	TGTGCCAGCAGCGCAGTGCAGGGGCCCTGGGGCTACACCTTC	CASSAVQGPWGYTF
TRBV11-2	16	.	TRBD1	TRBJ1-5	TGTGCCAGCAGCAAAACAAAACAGGGGCCCAATCAGCCCCAGCATTTT	CASSKTKQGPNQPQHF
TRBV15	14	.	TRBD1	TRBJ1-5	TGTGCCACCAGCAGGGACAGGGTGGATCAGCCCCAGCATTTT	CATSRDRVDQPQHF
TRBV28	13	once	.	TRBJ1-2	TGTGCCAGCACCACTCGGGGGAACTATGGCTACACCTTC	CASTTRGNYGYTF
TRBV4-3	14	.	.	TRBJ1-3	TGCGCCAGCAGCTACGGGTTCTCTGGAAACACCATATATTTT	CASSYGFSGNTIYF
TRBV5-1	16	.	.	TRBJ2-3	TGCGCCAGCAGCTTCGGCGGTAGCGGACGCACAGATACGCAGTATTTT	CASSFGGSGRTDTQYF
TRBV28	13	once	.	TRBJ1-2	TGTGCCAGCAGTTACGAGGACCGTCAAGGCTACACCTTC	CASSYEDRQGYTF
TRBV27	12	.	.	TRBJ2-3	TGTGCCAGCTCGCAAAGGACAGATACGCAGTATTTT	CASSQRTDTQYF
TRBV19	16	.	.	TRBJ2-5	TGTGCCAGTAGTATTCCTCGGGGAGGGGGCAGGGAGACCCAGTACTTC	CASSIPRGGGRETQYF